This T cell receptor beta chain was obtained from a study of T cell repertoires in cytomegalovirus infection. Study overall: Epitope selection comprised recently identified HLA-C-restricted CMV epitopes and well-studied HLA-B-restricted CMV epitopes. In public TCR beta signatures, there were indications of both CMV infection and matching HLA type.

TCRdb itself ran the reads through MiXCR, one entry per CDR3 protein. The table includes fewer than 1,000,000 distinct CDR3 sequences, approximately 31% detected once. Overall study findings and caveats: Predominance within the ex vivo response was attributable to HLA-C-restricted CMV-specific TCR beta clonotypes.

Per the germline V gene, CDR1 is MNHEY and CDR2 is SMNVEV (reference sequence). The CDR3 consists of 13 residues. V lost 8 bases to trimming and J lost 2 bases, with 10 bases between them. Of note for this clonotype: What it recognizes is unknown.

This receptor was identified in a human donor in good health (CMV status not recorded). Some clones in this sample may be carry-over from other donors' samples. V and J are TRBV27 and TRBJ1-5; a possible D gene is TRBD1 (5 bases). Material: cultured CD8+ T cells from PBMCs, obtained from culture after CMV antigen stimulation. CDR3 loop: CASHGGGNQPQHF. CDR3 bases: TGTGCCAGCCACGGGGGGGGCAATCAGCCCCAGCATTTT.